Listed below are T cell receptor beta chains from one sample, sequenced in a study of cytomegalovirus exposure and HLA in healthy donors. The data were produced by immunoSEQ multiplex PCR, yet TCRdb's version contains in-frame clones alone and is incomplete. The sample records about 94,000 clones, over 60% being singletons. The source material was PBMCs. Every receptor here comes from a young man in good health and CMV-seronegative. The CDR3 runs from the conserved cysteine through the conserved F or W. D genes are given only for firm matches. Clone size appears in some rows only: once, few, many, or a class for an expanded clone.

abundance	d_gene	j_gene	v_gene	CDR3aa	CDR3nt
.	.	TRBJ2-6	TRBV7-9	CASSSGLLSGANVLTF	TGTGCCAGCAGTTCGGGACTTCTCTCTGGGGCCAACGTCCTGACTTTC
few	.	TRBJ2-1	TRBV11-2	CASSRGNEQFF	TGTGCCAGCAGCAGAGGGAATGAGCAGTTCTTC
.	TRBD1	TRBJ1-2	TRBV29-1	CSVTGQTTHYDYTF	TGCAGCGTGACGGGACAGACAACTCACTATGACTACACCTTC
.	TRBD2	TRBJ2-2	TRBV11-2	CASSYTSAGELFF	TGTGCCAGCAGCTACACTAGCGCCGGGGAGCTGTTTTTT
.	.	TRBJ1-5	TRBV18	CASSPDRNQPQHF	TGTGCCAGCTCACCTGACAGGAATCAGCCCCAGCATTTT
.	TRBD2	TRBJ2-1	TRBV27	CASSTPPGTSGTSSYNEQFF	TGTGCCAGCAGTACACCCCCCGGGACTAGCGGGACCAGCTCCTACAATGAGCAGTTCTTC
.	TRBD1	TRBJ1-2	TRBV7-9	CASSPGTGYGYTF	TGTGCCAGCAGCCCCGGGACAGGCTATGGCTACACCTTC
few	.	TRBJ1-1	TRBV9	CASSGNTRGTEAFF	TGTGCCAGCAGCGGAAACACGCGGGGGACTGAAGCTTTCTTT
few	TRBD2	TRBJ2-7	TRBV12-5	CASGKERESSSYEQYF	TGTGCTAGTGGTAAAGAGCGGGAGTCAAGCTCCTACGAGCAGTACTTC
.	.	TRBJ1-5	TRBV25-1	CASSEVGSNQPQHF	TGTGCCAGCAGTGAAGTCGGTAGCAATCAGCCCCAGCATTTT